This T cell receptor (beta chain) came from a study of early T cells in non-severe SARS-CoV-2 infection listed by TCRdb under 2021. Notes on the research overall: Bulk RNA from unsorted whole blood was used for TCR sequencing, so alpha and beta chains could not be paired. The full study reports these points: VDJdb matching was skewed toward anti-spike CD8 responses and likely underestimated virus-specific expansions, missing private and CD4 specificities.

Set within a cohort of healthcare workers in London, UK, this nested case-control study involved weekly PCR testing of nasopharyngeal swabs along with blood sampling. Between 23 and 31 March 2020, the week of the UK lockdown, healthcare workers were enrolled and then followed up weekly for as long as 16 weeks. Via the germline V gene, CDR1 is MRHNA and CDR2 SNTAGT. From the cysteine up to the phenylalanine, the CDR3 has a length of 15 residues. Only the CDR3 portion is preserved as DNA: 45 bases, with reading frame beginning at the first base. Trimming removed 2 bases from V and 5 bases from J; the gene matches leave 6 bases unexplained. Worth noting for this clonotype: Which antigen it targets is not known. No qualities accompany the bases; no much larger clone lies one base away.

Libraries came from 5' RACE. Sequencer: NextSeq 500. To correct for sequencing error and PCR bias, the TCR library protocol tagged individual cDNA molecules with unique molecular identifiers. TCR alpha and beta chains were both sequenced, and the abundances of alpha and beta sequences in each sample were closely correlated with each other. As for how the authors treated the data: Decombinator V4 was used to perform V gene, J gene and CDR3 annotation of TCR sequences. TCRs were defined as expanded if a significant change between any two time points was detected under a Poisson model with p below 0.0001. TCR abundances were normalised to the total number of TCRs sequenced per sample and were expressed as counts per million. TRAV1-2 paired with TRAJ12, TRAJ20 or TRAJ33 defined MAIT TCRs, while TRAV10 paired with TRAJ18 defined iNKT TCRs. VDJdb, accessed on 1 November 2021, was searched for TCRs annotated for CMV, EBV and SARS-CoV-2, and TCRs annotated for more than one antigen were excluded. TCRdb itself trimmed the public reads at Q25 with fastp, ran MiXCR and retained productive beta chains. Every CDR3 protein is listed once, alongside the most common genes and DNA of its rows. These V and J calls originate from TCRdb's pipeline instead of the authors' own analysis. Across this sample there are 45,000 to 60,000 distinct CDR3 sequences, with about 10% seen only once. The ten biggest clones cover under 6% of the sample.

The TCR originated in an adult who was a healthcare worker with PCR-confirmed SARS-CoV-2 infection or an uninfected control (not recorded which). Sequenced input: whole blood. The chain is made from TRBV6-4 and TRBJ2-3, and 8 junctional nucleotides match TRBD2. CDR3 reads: CASSDQAGEVDTQYF. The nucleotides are TGTGCCAGCAGTGACCAAGCGGGAGAGGTAGATACGCAGTATTTT.